This T cell receptor (beta chain) was identified in a study of siplizumab effects on memory and regulatory T cells. General study findings and limits: It was never confirmed that proliferating Tregs from siplizumab cultures were suppressive. The apparent diversity of naive T cells exceeded that of memory cells, and naive T cells seemed to make a major contribution to the alloresponse.

In this sample, this clone turned up a few times. Its antigen is not identified. This CDR3 has 13 amino acids. Trimming removed 8 bases from V and 1 base from J, with 9 bases in between. CDR1 LNHDA and CDR2 SQIVND come from the germline V gene (reference sequence). This table comes from immunoSEQ multiplex PCR, and its TCRdb copy is limited to in-frame clones, with some not included. The profile covers about 87,000 clones, with 85% to 90% appearing a single time and 15% taken by the ten largest. The sequence was obtained from a human donor in good health. The chain uses TRBV19 and TRBJ1-5; a weak D match, TRBD1 (6 bases). Sequencing used CD4+ T cells sorted from blood. The CDR3 region is CASAGGSNQPQHF. The DNA of the CDR3 is TGTGCCAGTGCCGGGGGCAGCAATCAGCCCCAGCATTTT.